Here is one T cell receptor (beta chain) with its context. The sample is drawn from a study of blood T cell repertoires in COVID-19. Background on the study: In each case, the material was cDNA or gDNA derived from T cells, B-cell-depleted T cells, or PBMCs.

Original methodology: Nucleated cell number was recorded as an estimate derived from reference gene primer amplification. The protocol was immunoSEQ multiplex PCR, while the TCRdb copy is restricted to in-frame clones and leaves out a portion. Clonal size and the V and J genes are those of that table, whereas D and trimming came from the DNA. Of approximately 270,000 clones listed, more than 65% are singletons. Germline CDR1 and CDR2: SGHTA and FQGTGA. Trimming pared 1 base from V and 0 bases from J, leaving 7 bases between. The CDR3 runs 16 residues. The V call is TRBV7-3, the J call TRBJ2-6, with no clear D. The sequenced sample was peripheral blood. The TCR comes from a person aged 65 to 85 with COVID-19, enrolled during active disease. As DNA, the CDR3 is TGTGCCAGCAGCTTAAACGGAGTCTCTGGGGCCAACGTCCTGACTTTC. It codes for CASSLNGVSGANVLTF.